This T cell receptor (beta chain) stems from a study of T cells in Graves' hyperthyroidism and ophthalmopathy. From RNA transcripts, TCR beta CDR3 regions were amplified. Using the HTBI primer set, a first-round RT-PCR was run on the TCR CDR3. TCRdb analysed the multiplex PCR reads with MiXCR anew, one entry per CDR3 protein. The repertoire holds fewer than 200,000 distinct CDR3 sequences, with over 15% as singletons. Study-wide results and caveats: Patients with ophthalmopathy were separated from those with stable hyperthyroidism by a 13 V-J model.

Many counts were recorded for this clonotype. Its antigen is not identified. When ophthalmopathy did not progress within 18 months, Graves' hyperthyroidism was considered stable. These patients, aged 18 to 65, had recently diagnosed hyperthyroidism lasting under 2 months. The source of the PBMCs was about 10 ml of fresh peripheral blood. The receptor was isolated from a woman aged 45-59 years with Graves' hyperthyroidism. The sample taken for sequencing was blood.

CDR3 residues: CASSLMTGLHYGYTF. DNA for the CDR3: TGTGCCAGCAGCCTCATGACGGGACTACACTATGGCTACACCTTC. The chain links TRBV7-8 to TRBJ1-2; TRBD1 might be the D (5 bases). Germline V gene lookup returns CDR1 SGHVS and CDR2 FQNEAQ. The V end lost 5 bases, the J end lost 3 bases, and 16 bases lay between the germline ends. The CDR3 sequence is 15 residues long.